The 15 T cell receptor beta chains in this list originate from one sample, sequenced in a study of graft-versus-host responses after intestinal transplantation. Their cognate antigens are unknown. TCRdb keeps only in-frame clones here, not all; method: immunoSEQ multiplex PCR. The sample lists tens of thousands of clones, about 94% occurring once. This specimen was unstimulated CD4+ T cells sorted from spleen or lymph node cells, taken before transplant. These receptors all come from a human donor who was the organ donor for an intestinal transplant.

The rearrangement joins TRBV5-4 to TRBJ2-6; D is possibly TRBD1 (5 bases). Germline V CDR1 and CDR2: SGHNT, YYREEE (reference sequence). The CDR3 loop spans 16 amino acids. Trimming shortened V by 4 bases and J by 0 bases, and 11 bases separated the two germline ends. The DNA of the CDR3 is TGTGCCAGCAGCGGATCAGGGAACTCTGGGGCCAACGTCCTGACTTTC. Amino acids: CASSGSGNSGANVLTF.

The chain is built from TRBV5-1 and TRBJ1-4; D is unresolved. Germline V lookup: CDR1 SGHRS, CDR2 YFSETQ. This CDR3 contains 13 residues. V lost 0 bases, J lost 8 bases, and 8 bases lay in between. CDR3 nucleotides: TGCGCCAGCAGCTTGGAGGTAGGCGAAAAACTGTTTTTT. Encoded protein: CASSLEVGEKLFF.

This chain links TRBV5-6 with TRBJ2-3, with 10 positions matching TRBD1. Germline lookup yields CDR1 SGHDT and CDR2 YYEEEE. V lost 2 bases, J lost 2 bases, and 5 bases stayed unmatched. This CDR3 has 16 residues. The CDR3 loop is CASSFDRGQVTDTQYF. For the CDR3, the DNA is TGTGCCAGCAGCTTCGACAGGGGGCAAGTCACAGATACGCAGTATTTT.

This clone is a singleton in its sample. The rearrangement uses TRBV10-1 and TRBJ2-7, with no clear D. The CDR3 totals 15 residues. With 6 bases removed from V and 3 bases from J, the gap between germline ends came to 18 bases. Germline CDR1 WNHNN, CDR2 SYGVQD (reference sequence). In nucleotides, the CDR3 is TGCGCCAGCAGCAAAACGATGAGGACGTTCTACGAGCAGTACTTC. Its translation: CASSKTMRTFYEQYF.

The rearrangement joins TRBV28 to TRBJ1-1; 8 bases line up with TRBD1. The ends lost 4 bases at V and 5 bases at J; junction bases unmatched: 12. This CDR3 comprises 16 residues. Germline CDR1 and CDR2: MDHEN and SYDVKM. CDR3 protein: CASSSPGGVKSTEAFF. DNA for the CDR3: TGTGCCAGCAGTTCGCCAGGGGGCGTCAAGTCAACTGAAGCTTTCTTT.

This chain joins TRBV30 and TRBJ2-7, with a possible D match to TRBD2 (7 bases). CDR3 length equals 14 residues. V was pared by 1 base and J by 6 bases, with 16 bases between. Germline V gene data show CDR1 as GTSNPN and CDR2 as SVGIG (reference sequence). Here the CDR3 reads CAWSGGGGGGEQYF. Written as DNA, the CDR3 is TGTGCCTGGAGTGGTGGTGGGGGGGGCGGCGAGCAGTACTTC.

V usage is TRBV19 and J usage is TRBJ1-2, with D tentatively TRBD1 (6 bases). V lost 9 bases to trimming and J lost 4 bases, with 12 bases between them. The V gene's germline CDR1 is LNHDA and CDR2 SQIVND (reference sequence). This CDR3 comprises 12 residues. CDR3 coding DNA: TGTGCCAGCTCCAGGGGCCTCTATGGCTACACCTTC. This encodes CASSRGLYGYTF.

The chain couples TRBV25-1 to TRBJ2-5; possible D gene TRBD1, 5 bases. CDR3 length: 15 residues. Trimming removed 2 bases from V and 4 bases from J, with 14 bases in between. CDR1 is MGHDK and CDR2 is SYGVNS in the germline V gene. The CDR3 spells CASSEGQGRIETQYF. The CDR3 DNA sequence: TGTGCCAGCAGTGAAGGGCAGGGCCGAATAGAGACCCAGTACTTC.

This chain links TRBV29-1 with TRBJ1-2; TRBD1 matches 7 bases. The CDR3 spans 14 residues. J was trimmed by 6 bases and V by 6 bases; bases with no gene match: 13. The V gene's germline CDR1 is SQVTM and CDR2 ANQGSEA. The chain's CDR3 is CSVLPGQTNDGYTF. The CDR3 nucleotides are TGCAGCGTCCTTCCGGGACAGACAAACGATGGCTACACCTTC.

The chain links TRBV27 to TRBJ2-7; 8 nucleotides align to TRBD1. The CDR3 is 14 residues long. Unmatched junction bases numbered 11, after V lost 4 bases and J lost 9 bases. CDR1 and CDR2 (germline): MNHEY, SMNVEV (reference sequence). CDR3 sequence reads: CASSSYTGQGVQYF. In nucleotides, the CDR3 is TGTGCCAGCAGTTCCTACACTGGACAGGGAGTGCAGTACTTC.

The chain combines TRBV11-3 with TRBJ2-7, with D maybe TRBD1 (5 bases). Trimming removed 7 bases at V and 7 bases at J, with 14 bases between. This CDR3 has 12 residues. Germline CDR1 reads SGHNT; CDR2 reads YENEEA. CDR3 nucleotides: TGTGCCAGCAACCTTGGGGCAGGGGAGCAGTACTTC. Residues: CASNLGAGEQYF.

The rearrangement joins TRBV7-3 to TRBJ1-6; D is unresolved. The CDR3 loop spans 13 amino acids. Trimming left V 5 bases short and J 9 bases short, with 11 bases between. From germline, CDR1 is SGHTA and CDR2 FQGTGA. CDR3 in amino acids: CASSQTGSSPLHF. The CDR3 region has the DNA TGTGCCAGCAGCCAAACGGGCAGTTCACCCCTCCACTTT. Complete variable domain (other parts from reference TRBV7-3 and TRBJ1-6): GAGVSQTPSNKVTEKGKYVELRCDPISGHTALYWYRQSLGQGPEFLIYFQGTGAADDSGLPNDRFFAVRPEGSVSTLKIQRTERGDSAVYLCASSQTGSSPLHFGNGTRLTVT.

This chain connects TRBV30 to TRBJ1-6; D might be TRBD1 (5 bases). This CDR3 region has 14 residues. Germline V lookup: CDR1 GTSNPN, CDR2 SVGIG (reference sequence). Trimming took off 3 bases at V and 6 bases at J, with 12 bases between the two ends. The CDR3 nucleotides are TGTGCCTGGAGCCGAGACAGCGGTAATTCACCCCTCCACTTT. This translates into CAWSRDSGNSPLHF. Drawing the rest from reference TRBV30 and TRBJ1-6, the complete variable domain is SQTIHQWPATLVQPVGSPLSLECTVEGTSNPNLYWYRQAAGRGLQLLFYSVGIGQISSEVPQNLSASRPQDRQFILSSKKLLLSDSGFYLCAWSRDSGNSPLHFGNGTRLTVT.

The chain combines TRBV10-2 with TRBJ1-5; D possibly corresponds to TRBD1 (6 bases). Looked up from germline, CDR1 is WSHSY and CDR2 is SAAADI. The CDR3 runs to 14 residues. The V gene lost 9 bases and the J gene lost 1 base, with 13 bases spanning the gap. The CDR3 reads CASTGPSSNQPQHF. CDR3 DNA sequence: TGCGCCAGTACAGGGCCATCCAGCAATCAGCCCCAGCATTTT.

This chain joins TRBV14 and TRBJ1-2; TRBD1 matches 7 bases. Germline CDR1 is SGHDN and CDR2 is FVKESK. The CDR3 length is 13 residues. V lost 5 bases and J lost 4; bases outside the gene matches: 4. The CDR3 reads CASSGQAGYGYTF. In nucleotides, the CDR3 is TGTGCCAGCAGCGGACAGGCCGGCTATGGCTACACCTTC.